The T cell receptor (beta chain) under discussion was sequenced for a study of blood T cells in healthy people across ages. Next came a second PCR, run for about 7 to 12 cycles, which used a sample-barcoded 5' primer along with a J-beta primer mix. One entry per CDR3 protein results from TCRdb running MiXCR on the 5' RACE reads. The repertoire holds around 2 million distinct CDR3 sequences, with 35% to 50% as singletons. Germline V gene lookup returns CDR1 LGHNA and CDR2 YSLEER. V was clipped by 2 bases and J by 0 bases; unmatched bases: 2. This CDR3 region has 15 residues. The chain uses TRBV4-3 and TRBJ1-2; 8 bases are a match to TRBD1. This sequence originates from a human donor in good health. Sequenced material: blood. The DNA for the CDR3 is TGCGCCAGCAGCCAATTGACAGGGGCTAACTATGGCTACACCTTC. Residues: CASSQLTGANYGYTF.